The present TCR beta chain was sequenced within a study of siplizumab effects on memory and regulatory T cells (dated by TCRdb to between 2019 and 2020). For the study in its entirety: The study examined how the anti-CD2 antibody siplizumab affects alloreactive T-cell subsets in allogeneic mixed lymphocyte reactions built from human PBMCs.

Reading from cysteine to phenylalanine, the CDR3 counts 16 amino acids. Only the CDR3 portion is preserved as DNA: 48 bases, with reading frame beginning at the first base. Reading the germline V gene gives CDR1 SGDLS and CDR2 YYNGEE. Trimming costs V 0 bases and J 5 bases, and their ends lie 15 bases apart. TCRbeta CDR3 sequencing was performed on sorted unstimulated T cells and on proliferating T cells recovered from mixed lymphocyte reactions. Fresh whole blood from over 8 HLA-typed healthy donors was used to isolate PBMCs. The paper as a whole reports these results and caveats: Because sequences at frequencies below about 10^-5 were poorly captured, only a minor fraction of alloreactive clones could be mapped back to unstimulated subsets. The suppressive function of proliferating Tregs from siplizumab cultures was not functionally confirmed. The cumulative frequency of alloreactive sequences that could be traced back to unstimulated CD4+ memory T cells was significantly reduced by siplizumab. A naive or memory phenotype could not be assigned to roughly 75-97% of proliferating CD4+ or CD8+ clones. Unstimulated naive T cells appeared to be more diverse than memory T cells, and naive cells seemed to make a substantial contribution to the alloresponse. Among mappable alloreactive CD4+ clones, an average Treg-derived fraction of roughly 71% was observed with siplizumab, compared with approximately 30% in control reactions.

As concerns this clone: This clone's antigen is unknown. The record has no base qualities; no much larger clone is one base away.

Libraries were built with the immunoSEQ multiplex PCR assay. The deep sequencing platform assayed some 90,000 TCR templates per sample. Genomic DNA extracted from sorted T cells was the material used for TCRbeta CDR3 sequencing. As for how the authors treated the data: The R programming language was used for clonal analysis of the TCRbeta CDR3 data. Unstimulated samples were compared with post-reaction CFSE-low samples to define alloreactive CD4+ and CD8+ clones. Regulatory or non-regulatory origin was assigned to alloreactive CD4+ clones by matching of sequences to sorted unstimulated Treg and non-Treg repertoires. TCRdb re-hosts the immuneACCESS table, in-frame sequences only. Its copies lack some clones; in the studies checked, an unresolved V gene accounts for under half of them, and the cause for the rest is not known. The V and J calls and clone size come from that table; D and trimming were worked out from the DNA. The sample has roughly 56,000 clones on record, 80% to 95% of them singletons. Roughly two fifths of the sample is in the top ten clones.

Recombination connected TRBV9 to TRBJ2-1; no D gene call is confident. Sequenced input: CD8+ T cells sorted from blood. This sequence originates from a human donor in good health. The DNA sequence reads TGTGCCAGCAGCGTAGTTCTGTGGCCAGCAAACAATGAGCAGTTCTTC. Translated, it reads CASSVVLWPANNEQFF.